The rows below give T cell receptor beta chains drawn from one sample of a study of blood T cells in healthy people across ages. TCRdb itself ran the 5' RACE reads through MiXCR, one entry per CDR3 protein. The sample shows approximately 850,000 distinct CDR3 sequences, 58% of them seen only once. Sequences were obtained from blood. These receptors all stem from a man aged 30 to 39 in good health. CDR3s include the opening cysteine and the closing phenylalanine or tryptophan. Fields, in order: CDR3 length, V gene, D gene, J gene, CDR3 protein. The D gene is left open where the match is weak.

14	TRBV9	NA	TRBJ2-5	CASSVRSGGETQYF
15	TRBV5-5	TRBD2	TRBJ2-1	CASSFTLAGGNEQFF
21	TRBV7-6	TRBD1	TRBJ2-6	CASSSRTGEDRGLSGANVLTF
15	TRBV27	TRBD2	TRBJ2-1	CASSLSTSAYNEQFF
16	TRBV7-2	TRBD2	TRBJ2-7	CASSLAAGGSPHEQYF
15	TRBV7-2	NA	TRBJ2-7	CASSLGVSSSYEQYF
15	TRBV18	NA	TRBJ1-4	CASSPPGNTNEKLFF
16	TRBV6-2/TRBV6-3	NA	NA	CASGTLSRAGVHEQYF
20	TRBV11-2	TRBD1	TRBJ1-1	CASSPDPPFWGTEEHTEAFF
14	TRBV29-1	NA	TRBJ1-2	CSVAEFDTGYGYTF
13	TRBV12-5	NA	TRBJ2-1	CASCSTVNNEQFF
15	TRBV12-1	NA	TRBJ2-1	CASSQGDTPKNEQFF
14	TRBV15	TRBD2	TRBJ2-5	CATSRAGGQETQYF
14	TRBV7-9	NA	TRBJ2-7	CASSPDTGIGEQYF
13	TRBV6-5	NA	TRBJ2-7	CASRGEATHEQYF
12	TRBV29-1	NA	TRBJ2-1	CSVDREANEQFF
15	TRBV20-1	TRBD1	TRBJ2-7	CSARDPGTGAYEQYF
12	TRBV20-1	NA	TRBJ1-2	CSASLPVWGYTF
17	TRBV27	TRBD2	TRBJ2-3	CASSLLGTSGATDTQYF
14	TRBV29-1	TRBD1	NA	CSVEGTGGDYEQYF
16	TRBV6-2/TRBV6-3	NA	TRBJ2-5	CASSGGSQSYQETQYF
16	TRBV5-1	NA	TRBJ1-6	CASSLGESSYNSPLHF
15	TRBV20-1	NA	TRBJ1-1	CSATSINGGNTEAFF
13	TRBV24-1	TRBD1	TRBJ2-3	CASEGQGTDTQYF
16	TRBV29-1	TRBD1	TRBJ2-5	CSVEDPRTGLGETQYF
14	TRBV25-1	TRBD1	TRBJ1-2	CASFGQGVRYGYTF
16	TRBV29-1	NA	TRBJ2-7	CSVEGGFGSMNYEQYF
12	TRBV10-3	NA	TRBJ1-2	CASSWAADGYTF
12	TRBV27	NA	TRBJ2-5	CASSKWADEQYF
14	TRBV7-8	NA	TRBJ1-6	CASSLERDGSPLHF
13	TRBV30	NA	TRBJ1-2	CAWSYQTEKLYTF
13	TRBV29-1	NA	TRBJ2-1	CSVRRGSYNEQFF
15	TRBV6-2/TRBV6-3	TRBD2	TRBJ2-1	CASSPSGKGNNEQFF
15	TRBV12-3/TRBV12-4	NA	TRBJ2-1	CASSFAGRSYNEQFF